A single sample is the source of the 19 T cell receptor beta chains below, sequenced in a study of T-cell memory formation after mild COVID-19. TCRdb called the 5' RACE reads again in MiXCR, with one record for every CDR3 protein. The sample records 400,000 to 500,000 distinct CDR3 sequences, approximately 24% being singletons. Sample: PBMCs or a T cell subset sorted from them (not recorded which). These receptors all come from an adult woman who had mild COVID-19 (a few samples of this study predate the infection). Cell type and time point are not known.

This sequence joins TRBV20-1 and TRBJ2-5; 11 bases align to TRBD1. CDR1 and CDR2 (germline): DFQATT, SNEGSKA (reference sequence). This CDR3 has 14 residues. V was pared by 3 bases and J by 4 bases, with 4 bases of the junction left unmatched. CDR3 amino acids: CSASWDRGLETQYF. The CDR3 bases are TGCAGTGCTAGTTGGGACAGGGGGTTAGAGACCCAGTACTTC.

This clonotype was picked up a small number of times. V usage is TRBV10-3 and J usage is TRBJ2-7; D gene ambiguous. Germline CDR1 ENHRY, CDR2 SYGVKD. The V end lost 0 bases, the J end lost 0 bases, and 6 bases lay between the germline ends. This CDR3 has 14 amino acids. DNA of the CDR3: TGTGCCATCAGTGAGTCGACGCGCTCCTACGAGCAGTACTTC. Amino acid sequence: CAISESTRSYEQYF.

The chain has TRBV2 and TRBJ1-5; D may be TRBD1 (5 bases). The CDR3 is made up of 13 amino acids. V lost 6 bases and J 3 bases, leaving 9 bases between the germline ends. Germline V lookup: CDR1 SNHLY, CDR2 FYNNEI. The CDR3 sequence: CASRQGVNQPQHF. The CDR3 DNA sequence: TGTGCCAGCAGGCAGGGAGTCAATCAGCCCCAGCATTTT.

The count of this clonotype is one. The V and J genes are TRBV5-1 and TRBJ2-5; 9 bases match TRBD2. This CDR3 comprises 14 residues. Germline V gene sequence: CDR1 SGHRS, CDR2 YFSETQ. J lost 3 bases, V lost 4 bases, and 4 bases had no gene match. CDR3 loop: CASSVASGKETQYF. The CDR3 DNA follows: TGCGCCAGCAGCGTCGCTAGCGGGAAAGAGACCCAGTACTTC.

The chain is built from TRBV10-3 and TRBJ1-6; D call uncertain. V was cut by 7 bases and J by 8 bases, with 18 bases left in between. CDR3 length equals 15 residues. Germline loops: CDR1 ENHRY, CDR2 SYGVKD. The CDR3 protein is CAINKGGTLHSPLHF. The CDR3, as DNA: TGTGCCATCAATAAGGGAGGTACACTTCATTCACCCCTCCACTTT.

This clonotype was counted between two and nine times. This rearrangement joins TRBV7-9 to TRBJ1-4; 7 nucleotides line up with TRBD1. The CDR3 extends over 15 amino acids. Germline V lookup: CDR1 SEHNR, CDR2 FQNEAQ (reference sequence). V gave up 4 bases and J gave up 6 bases; unmatched junction bases: 8. DNA of the CDR3: TGTGCCAGCAGCTACCACAGGGGATGGGATGAAAAACTGTTTTTT. As protein: CASSYHRGWDEKLFF.

This clonotype was counted only a few times. The chain carries TRBV10-2 and TRBJ2-5; D remains unclear. The ends were cut back, 8 bases at V and 9 bases at J, with 16 bases in the middle. The CDR3 has 12 amino acids. Germline-derived CDR1 and CDR2 are WSHSY and SAAADI. The CDR3 coding sequence is TGCGCCAGCTCCTCAGTTTCCGCCTCCCAGTACTTC. Protein product: CASSSVSASQYF.

The genes are TRBV6-6 and TRBJ1-2; D call uncertain. The CDR3 covers 13 residues. Deletions cut 5 bases from V and 6 bases from J, with 13 bases between. From germline, CDR1 is MNHNY and CDR2 SVGAGI (reference sequence). CDR3 sequence reads: CASSREDGDGYTF. As DNA, the CDR3 is TGTGCCAGCAGTCGAGAGGACGGAGATGGCTACACCTTC.

This clonotype was found a few times. The chain has TRBV6-1 and TRBJ1-1; the match to TRBD1 covers 9 bases. The V gene end was trimmed by 6 bases and the J gene end by 4 bases; junction bases not matched to a gene: 9. Looked up from germline, CDR1 is MNHNS and CDR2 is SASEGT. This CDR3 has 15 amino acids. This CDR3 reads CASRITGGGSTEAFF. CDR3 nucleotides: TGTGCCAGCAGGATCACAGGGGGCGGGAGCACTGAAGCTTTCTTT.

This chain uses TRBV3-1 with TRBJ2-2; 9 bases line up with TRBD2. CDR1 is LGHDT and CDR2 is YNNKEL in the germline V gene (reference sequence). The CDR3 has 15 amino acids. Losses at the gene ends were 4 bases for V and 5 bases for J; bases not matched to a gene: 5. The CDR3: CASSLTTSGTGELFF. The CDR3 DNA follows: TGTGCCAGCAGCCTTACGACTAGCGGTACCGGGGAGCTGTTTTTT.

The chain uses TRBV30 and TRBJ2-6, with no clear D. The germline V gene encodes CDR1 GTSNPN and CDR2 SVGIG (reference sequence). The CDR3 sequence is 14 residues long. Trimming left V 0 bases short and J 6 bases short, with 9 bases between. The CDR3 reads CAWSVGAVANVLTF. The CDR3 region has the DNA TGTGCCTGGAGTGTAGGTGCTGTGGCCAACGTCCTGACTTTC. Full variable domain (rest looked up from reference TRBV30 and TRBJ2-6): SQTIHQWPATLVQPVGSPLSLECTVEGTSNPNLYWYRQAAGRGLQLLFYSVGIGQISSEVPQNLSASRPQDRQFILSSKKLLLSDSGFYLCAWSVGAVANVLTFGAGSRLTVL.

The chain is built from TRBV14 and TRBJ2-5; 11 bases align to TRBD1. CDR1 and CDR2 (germline): SGHDN, FVKESK. Losses at the gene ends were 4 bases for V and 5 bases for J; bases not matched to a gene: 6. CDR3 length equals 15 residues. The CDR3 DNA is TGTGCCAGCAGCCCATCCGGGACAGGGGGGGAGACCCAGTACTTC. It yields the protein CASSPSGTGGETQYF.

The table lists this clonotype with a count of one. The chain couples TRBV6-1 to TRBJ2-7; tentative D call: TRBD1 (6 bases). There are 13 residues in the CDR3. Germline assignment: CDR1 MNHNS and CDR2 SASEGT. Trimming cost V 6 bases and J 2 bases, with 11 bases left between them. The CDR3 DNA reads as TGTGCCAGCAGGGGCAGGGGACCCTACGAGCAGTACTTC. It encodes CASRGRGPYEQYF.

The CDR3 protein is CASSYTGPGQGNEQYF. The DNA of the CDR3 is TGTGCCAGCAGTTACACTGGGCCGGGACAGGGGAACGAGCAGTACTTC. The chain employs TRBV6-2 or TRBV6-3 and TRBJ2-7; 10 nucleotides agree with TRBD1. Trimming cost V 2 bases and J 5 bases; bases outside gene matches: 9. Germline CDR1 is MNHEY and CDR2 is SVGEGT. The CDR3 covers 16 residues.

This clonotype has more than one count but fewer than ten. The chain has TRBV5-1 and TRBJ2-1, with 9 bases matching TRBD2. V lost 4 bases and J lost 4; bases outside the gene matches: 12. Germline values: CDR1 SGHRS, CDR2 YFSETQ. This CDR3 is built from 17 residues. CDR3 region: CASSRHPTSGLYNEQFF. Here the CDR3 DNA reads TGCGCCAGCAGCAGGCACCCGACTAGCGGCTTATACAATGAGCAGTTCTTC.

The chain links TRBV27 to TRBJ2-7; D not certain. This CDR3 contains 14 residues. Per the germline V gene, CDR1 is MNHEY and CDR2 is SMNVEV (reference sequence). V lost 0 bases to trimming and J lost 4 bases, with 10 bases between them. The CDR3 coding sequence is TGTGCCAGCAGTTTATCGGACCCAACATACGAGCAGTACTTC. Encoded protein: CASSLSDPTYEQYF.

This clonotype was observed a handful of times. The V call is TRBV30, the J call TRBJ2-1; 9 nucleotides match TRBD1. The CDR3 covers 12 residues. CDR1 GTSNPN and CDR2 SVGIG come from the germline V gene (reference sequence). With 3 bases clipped from V and 10 bases from J, the junction kept 4 bases outside the gene matches. The CDR3 region has the DNA TGTGCCTGGAGCAGGGACAGGGCGGAGCAGTTCTTC. This encodes CAWSRDRAEQFF.

This clonotype turned up a few times. The rearrangement uses TRBV12-3 or TRBV12-4 and TRBJ2-1; D is ambiguous. The CDR3 contains 15 residues. Trimming cost V 3 bases and J 0 bases, with 9 bases left between them. CDR3: CASSFGWSSYNEQFF. The CDR3 DNA follows: TGTGCCAGCAGTTTCGGGTGGAGCTCCTACAATGAGCAGTTCTTC.

CDR3 sequence (DNA): TGTGCCAGCACTAACGCGTACGAGCAGTACTTC. This gives the protein CASTNAYEQYF. V is TRBV6-2 or TRBV6-3 and J is TRBJ2-7; D is uncertain. CDR3 length: 11 residues. The V end lost 7 bases, the J end lost 4 bases, and 8 bases lay between the germline ends. Germline CDR1 and CDR2: MNHEY and SVGEGT.